This T cell receptor (beta chain) was captured in a study of chemoradiotherapy in HPV16-positive cancers. Trimming at V came to 2 bases and at J to 1 base, leaving 7 bases not matched to a gene. CDR3 length: 17 amino acids. Germline V lookup: CDR1 SQVTM, CDR2 ANQGSEA. TCRdb's copy holds only in-frame clones and misses some; the assay was immunoSEQ multiplex PCR. The table lists roughly 5,000 clones, around 85% of them singletons. This clone was detected a few times. This TCR derives from a human donor with HPV-associated anogenital cancer. V is TRBV29-1 and J is TRBJ2-6, with 8 bases fitting TRBD1. This material consisted of tumor tissue, taken from a patient who underwent chemoradiotherapy. For the CDR3, the DNA is TGCAGCGTTGAAATAACAGGGGGTAAATCTGGGGCCAACGTCCTGACTTTC. Amino acid sequence: CSVEITGGKSGANVLTF. The full variable domain, with the rest looked up from reference TRBV29-1 and TRBJ2-6, is SAVISQKPSRDICQRGTSLTIQCQVDSQVTMMFWYRQQPGQSLTLIATANQGSEATYESGFVIDKFPISRPNLTFSTLTVSNMSPEDSSIYLCSVEITGGKSGANVLTFGAGSRLTVL.